The following is a T cell receptor (beta chain) sequence with its context. What it binds is unknown. This sample was taken from a study of siplizumab effects on memory and regulatory T cells. With 6 bases removed from V and 6 bases from J, the gap between germline ends came to 14 bases. The CDR3 consists of 14 residues. Germline CDR1 and CDR2: KGHSH and LQKENI. The study, taken as a whole, reports: Memory cells that were CD4+ and unstimulated gave rise to alloreactive sequences, which siplizumab significantly reduced. Naive T cell populations appeared to exhibit greater diversity than memory cells and appeared to be major alloresponse contributors. The suppressive capacity of proliferating Tregs from siplizumab cultures remained unconfirmed.

Per sample, roughly 99,000 TCR templates were assayed. Data came from immunoSEQ multiplex PCR; TCRdb stores just in-frame clones and leaves some out. Among around 95,000 clones, approximately 94% were seen once, and the ten largest hold 1% to 1.5%. The receptor was derived from a human donor in good health. Input material: non-Treg CD4+ T cells sorted from blood. The chain joins TRBV18 to TRBJ2-2; the D is unclear. The CDR3 DNA reads as TGTGCCAGCTCTTCCGAACTGGCCTCCGGGGAGCTGTTTTTT. Its protein is CASSSELASGELFF. Full variable domain (remainder filled in from reference TRBV18 and TRBJ2-2): NAGVMQNPRHLVRRRGQEARLRCSPMKGHSHVYWYRQLPEEGLKFMVYLQKENIIDESGMPKERFSAEFPKEGPSILRIQQVVRGDSAAYFCASSSELASGELFFGEGSRLTVL.